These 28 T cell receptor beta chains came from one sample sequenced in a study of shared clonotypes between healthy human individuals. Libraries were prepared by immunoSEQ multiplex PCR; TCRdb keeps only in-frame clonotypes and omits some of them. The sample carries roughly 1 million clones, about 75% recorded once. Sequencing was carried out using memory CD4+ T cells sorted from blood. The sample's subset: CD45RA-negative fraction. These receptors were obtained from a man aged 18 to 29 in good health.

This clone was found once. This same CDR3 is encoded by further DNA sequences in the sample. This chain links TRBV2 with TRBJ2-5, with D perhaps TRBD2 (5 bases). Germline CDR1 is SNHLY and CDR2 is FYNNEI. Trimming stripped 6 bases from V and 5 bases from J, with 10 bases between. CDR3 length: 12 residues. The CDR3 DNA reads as TGTGCCAGCAGCCGGGGTGGGGAGACCCAGTACTTC. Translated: CASSRGGETQYF. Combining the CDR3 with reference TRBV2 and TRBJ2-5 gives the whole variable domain EPEVTQTPSHQVTQMGQEVILRCVPISNHLYFYWYRQILGQKVEFLVSFYNNEISEKSEIFDDQFSVERPDGSNFTLKIRSTKLEDSAMYFCASSRGGETQYFGPGTRLLVL.

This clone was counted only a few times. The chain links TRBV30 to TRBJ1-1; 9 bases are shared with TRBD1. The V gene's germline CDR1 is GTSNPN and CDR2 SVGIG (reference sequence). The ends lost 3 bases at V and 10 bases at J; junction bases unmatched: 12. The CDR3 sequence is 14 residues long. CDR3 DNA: TGTGCCTGGAGGCGATACAGGGGGCCATGGGGAGCTTTCTTT. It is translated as CAWRRYRGPWGAFF.

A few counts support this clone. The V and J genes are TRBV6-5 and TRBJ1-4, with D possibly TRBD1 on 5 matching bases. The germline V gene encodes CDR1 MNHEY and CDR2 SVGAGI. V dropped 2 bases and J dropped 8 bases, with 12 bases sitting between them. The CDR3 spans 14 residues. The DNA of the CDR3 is TGTGCCAGCAGTTACGAGGGGATGGGGGAAAAACTGTTTTTT. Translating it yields CASSYEGMGEKLFF.

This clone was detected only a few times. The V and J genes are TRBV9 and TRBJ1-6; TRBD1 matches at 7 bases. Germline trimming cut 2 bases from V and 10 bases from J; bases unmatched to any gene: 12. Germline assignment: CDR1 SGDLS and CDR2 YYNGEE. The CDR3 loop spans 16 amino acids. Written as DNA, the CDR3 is TGTGCCAGCAGCGTCACAGGGGATCGGGCTGGGTCACCCCTCCACTTT. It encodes CASSVTGDRAGSPLHF. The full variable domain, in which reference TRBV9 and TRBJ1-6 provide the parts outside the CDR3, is DSGVTQTPKHLITATGQRVTLRCSPRSGDLSVYWYQQSLDQGLQFLIQYYNGEERAKGNILERFSAQQFPDLHSELNLSSLELGDSALYFCASSVTGDRAGSPLHFGNGTRLTVT.

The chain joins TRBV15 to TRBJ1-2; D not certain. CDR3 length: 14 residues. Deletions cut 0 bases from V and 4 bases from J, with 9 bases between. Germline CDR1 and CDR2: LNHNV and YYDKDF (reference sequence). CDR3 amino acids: CATSRDPGIYGYTF. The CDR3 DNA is TGTGCCACCAGCAGAGACCCAGGCATCTATGGCTACACCTTC.

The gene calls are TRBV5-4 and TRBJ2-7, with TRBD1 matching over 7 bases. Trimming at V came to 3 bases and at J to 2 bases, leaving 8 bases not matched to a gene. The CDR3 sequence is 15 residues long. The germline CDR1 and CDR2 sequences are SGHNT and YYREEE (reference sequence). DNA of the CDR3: TGTGCCAGCAGCTCGGCCGGGACAGAAGCCTACGAGCAGTACTTC. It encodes CASSSAGTEAYEQYF.

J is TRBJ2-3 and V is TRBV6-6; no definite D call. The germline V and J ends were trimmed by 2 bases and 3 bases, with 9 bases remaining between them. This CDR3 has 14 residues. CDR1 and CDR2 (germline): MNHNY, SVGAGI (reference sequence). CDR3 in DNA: TGTGCCAGCAGTTACGTAGGGCCTACAGATACGCAGTATTTT. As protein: CASSYVGPTDTQYF.

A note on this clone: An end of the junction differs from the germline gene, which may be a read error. CDR3 DNA: TGTGCTAGCAGCTTTGGACTAGCGGGAGACGAGCAGTACTTC. Translated: CASSFGLAGDEQYF. This chain connects TRBV7-7 to TRBJ2-7; 13 nucleotides align to TRBD2. Germline V CDR1 and CDR2: SSHAT, FNYEAQ (reference sequence). The CDR3 loop spans 14 amino acids.

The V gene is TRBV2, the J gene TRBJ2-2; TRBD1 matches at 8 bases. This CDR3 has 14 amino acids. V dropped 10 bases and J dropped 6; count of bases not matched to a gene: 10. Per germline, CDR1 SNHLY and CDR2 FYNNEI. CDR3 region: CANRQGPVAGELFF. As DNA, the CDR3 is TGTGCCAACCGACAGGGGCCCGTAGCCGGGGAGCTGTTTTTT. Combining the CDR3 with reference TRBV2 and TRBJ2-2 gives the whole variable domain EPEVTQTPSHQVTQMGQEVILRCVPISNHLYFYWYRQILGQKVEFLVSFYNNEISEKSEIFDDQFSVERPDGSNFTLKIRSTKLEDSAMYFCANRQGPVAGELFFGEGSRLTVL.

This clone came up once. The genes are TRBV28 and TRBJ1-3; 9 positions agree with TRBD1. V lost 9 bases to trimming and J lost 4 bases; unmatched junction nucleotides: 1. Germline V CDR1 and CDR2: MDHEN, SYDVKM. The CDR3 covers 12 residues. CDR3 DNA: TGTGCCAGTGGGACAGGGGGAAACACCATATATTTT. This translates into CASGTGGNTIYF.

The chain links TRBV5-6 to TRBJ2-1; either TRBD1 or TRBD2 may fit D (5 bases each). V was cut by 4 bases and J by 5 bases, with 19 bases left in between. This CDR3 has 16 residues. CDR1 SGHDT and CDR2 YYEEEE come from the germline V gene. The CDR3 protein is CASSAYGTPENNEQFF. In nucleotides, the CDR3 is TGTGCCAGCAGCGCTTACGGGACGCCCGAAAACAATGAGCAGTTCTTC.

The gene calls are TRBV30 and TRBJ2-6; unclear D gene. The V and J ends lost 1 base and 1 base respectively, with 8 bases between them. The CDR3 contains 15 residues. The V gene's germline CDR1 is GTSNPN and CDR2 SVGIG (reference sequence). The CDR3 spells CAWSELFSGANVLTF. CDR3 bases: TGTGCCTGGAGTGAACTCTTTTCTGGGGCCAACGTCCTGACTTTC.

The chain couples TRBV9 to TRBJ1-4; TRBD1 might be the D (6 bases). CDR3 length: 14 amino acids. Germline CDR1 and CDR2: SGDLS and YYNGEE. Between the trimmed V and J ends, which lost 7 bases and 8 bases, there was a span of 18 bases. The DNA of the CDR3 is TGTGCCAGCGGGAAAACAGGGCTGAGGGAAAAACTGTTTTTT. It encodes CASGKTGLREKLFF.

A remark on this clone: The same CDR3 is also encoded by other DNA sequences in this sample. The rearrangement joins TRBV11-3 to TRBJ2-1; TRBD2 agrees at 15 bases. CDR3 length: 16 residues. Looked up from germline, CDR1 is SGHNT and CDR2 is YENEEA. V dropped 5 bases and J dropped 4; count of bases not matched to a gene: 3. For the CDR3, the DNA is TGTGCCAGCAGCACCGGACTAGCGGGAGGGTACAATGAGCAGTTCTTC. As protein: CASSTGLAGGYNEQFF. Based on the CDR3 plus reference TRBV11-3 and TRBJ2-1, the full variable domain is EAGVVQSPRYKIIEKKQPVAFWCNPISGHNTLYWYLQNLGQGPELLIRYENEEAVDDSQLPKDRFSAERLKGVDSTLKIQPAELGDSAVYLCASSTGLAGGYNEQFFGPGTRLTVL.

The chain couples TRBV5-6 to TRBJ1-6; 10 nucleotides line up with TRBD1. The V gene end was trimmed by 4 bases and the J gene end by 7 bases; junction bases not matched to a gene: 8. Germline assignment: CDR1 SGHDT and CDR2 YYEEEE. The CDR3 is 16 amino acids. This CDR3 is CASSAGRQGANSPLHF. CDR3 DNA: TGTGCCAGCAGCGCTGGGAGACAGGGGGCCAATTCACCCCTCCACTTT.

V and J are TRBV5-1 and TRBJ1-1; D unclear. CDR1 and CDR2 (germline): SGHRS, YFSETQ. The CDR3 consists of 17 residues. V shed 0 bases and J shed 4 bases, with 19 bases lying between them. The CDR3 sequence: CASSLAMGSREFTEAFF. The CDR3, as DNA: TGCGCCAGCAGCTTGGCTATGGGATCTCGAGAGTTCACTGAAGCTTTCTTT. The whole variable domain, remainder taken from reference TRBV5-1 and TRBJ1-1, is KAGVTQTPRYLIKTRGQQVTLSCSPISGHRSVSWYQQTPGQGLQFLFEYFSETQRNKGNFPGRFSGRQFSNSRSEMNVSTLELGDSALYLCASSLAMGSREFTEAFFGQGTRLTVV.

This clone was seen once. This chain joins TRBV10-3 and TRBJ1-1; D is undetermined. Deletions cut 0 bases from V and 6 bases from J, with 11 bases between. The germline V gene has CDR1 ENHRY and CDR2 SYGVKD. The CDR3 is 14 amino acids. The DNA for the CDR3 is TGTGCCATCAGTGAGTCCCCGGGTCCGGCTGAAGCTTTCTTT. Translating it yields CAISESPGPAEAFF.

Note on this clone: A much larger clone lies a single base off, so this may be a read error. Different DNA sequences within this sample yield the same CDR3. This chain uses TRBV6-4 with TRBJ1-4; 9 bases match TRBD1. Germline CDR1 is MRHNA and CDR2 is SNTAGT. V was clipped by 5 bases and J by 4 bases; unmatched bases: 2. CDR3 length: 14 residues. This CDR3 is CASSPGQGNEKLFF. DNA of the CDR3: TGTGCCAGCAGTCCGGGACAGGGTAATGAAAAACTGTTTTTT.

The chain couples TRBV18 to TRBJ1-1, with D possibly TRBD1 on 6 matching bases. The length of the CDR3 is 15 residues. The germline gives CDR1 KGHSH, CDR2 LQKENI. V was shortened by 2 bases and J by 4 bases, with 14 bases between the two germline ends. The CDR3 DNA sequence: TGTGCCAGCTCACCAAGTGGGGGCGAAGGCACTGAAGCTTTCTTT. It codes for CASSPSGGEGTEAFF.

The CDR3 sequence is CASSQEGASNQPQHF. CDR3 in DNA: TGCGCCAGCAGCCAGGAGGGGGCGAGCAATCAGCCCCAGCATTTT. The chain uses TRBV5-1 and TRBJ1-5; TRBD1 matches 7 bases. Germline V lookup: CDR1 SGHRS, CDR2 YFSETQ. The V and J ends lost 4 bases and 1 base, in that order; junction bases with no gene match: 5. This CDR3 has 15 residues.

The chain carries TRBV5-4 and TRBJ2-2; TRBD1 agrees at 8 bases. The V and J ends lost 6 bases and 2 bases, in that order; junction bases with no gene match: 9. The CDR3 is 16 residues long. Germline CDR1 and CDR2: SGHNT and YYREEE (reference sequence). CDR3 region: CASNLGTGDNTGELFF. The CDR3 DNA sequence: TGTGCCAGCAACCTCGGGACAGGCGATAACACCGGGGAGCTGTTTTTT.

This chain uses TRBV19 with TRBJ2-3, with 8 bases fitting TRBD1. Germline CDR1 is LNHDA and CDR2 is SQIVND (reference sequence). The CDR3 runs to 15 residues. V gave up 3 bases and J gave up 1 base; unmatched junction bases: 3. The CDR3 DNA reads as TGTGCCAGTAGTATCGGGACAGGACGCACAGATACGCAGTATTTT. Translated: CASSIGTGRTDTQYF.

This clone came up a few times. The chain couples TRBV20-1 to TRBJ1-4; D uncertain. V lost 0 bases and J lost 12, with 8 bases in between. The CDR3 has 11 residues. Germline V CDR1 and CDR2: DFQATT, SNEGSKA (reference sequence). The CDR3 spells CSAREERELFF. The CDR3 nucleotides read TGCAGTGCTAGAGAGGAAAGGGAACTGTTTTTT.

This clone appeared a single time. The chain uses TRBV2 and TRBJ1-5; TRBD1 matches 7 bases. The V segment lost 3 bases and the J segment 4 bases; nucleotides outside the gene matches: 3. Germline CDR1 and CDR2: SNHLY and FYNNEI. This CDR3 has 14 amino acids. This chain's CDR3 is CASSESTGNQPQHF. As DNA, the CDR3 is TGTGCCAGCAGTGAGTCGACAGGGAATCAGCCCCAGCATTTT.

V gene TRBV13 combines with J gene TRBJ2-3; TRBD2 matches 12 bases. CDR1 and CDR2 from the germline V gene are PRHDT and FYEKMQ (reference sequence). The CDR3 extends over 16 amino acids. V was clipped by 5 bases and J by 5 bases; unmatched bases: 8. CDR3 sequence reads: CASSLWTSGIVDTQYF. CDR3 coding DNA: TGTGCCAGCAGCCTATGGACTAGCGGGATCGTAGATACGCAGTATTTT. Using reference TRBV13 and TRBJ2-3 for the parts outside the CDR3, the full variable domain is AAGVIQSPRHLIKEKRETATLKCYPIPRHDTVYWYQQGPGQDPQFLISFYEKMQSDKGSIPDRFSAQQFSDYHSELNMSSLELGDSALYFCASSLWTSGIVDTQYFGPGTRLTVL.

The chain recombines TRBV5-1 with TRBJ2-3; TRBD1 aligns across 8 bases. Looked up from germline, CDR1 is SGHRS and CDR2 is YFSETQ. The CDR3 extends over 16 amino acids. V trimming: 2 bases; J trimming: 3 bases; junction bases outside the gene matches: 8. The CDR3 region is CASSFVSGGRTDTQYF. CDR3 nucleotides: TGCGCCAGCAGCTTCGTGTCAGGGGGCCGTACAGATACGCAGTATTTT.

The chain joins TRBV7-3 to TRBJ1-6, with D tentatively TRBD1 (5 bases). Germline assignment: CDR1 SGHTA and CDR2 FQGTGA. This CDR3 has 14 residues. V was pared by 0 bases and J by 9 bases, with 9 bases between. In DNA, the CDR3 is TGTGCCAGCAGCTTAACCGGGACGGGTTCACCCCTCCACTTT. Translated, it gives CASSLTGTGSPLHF.

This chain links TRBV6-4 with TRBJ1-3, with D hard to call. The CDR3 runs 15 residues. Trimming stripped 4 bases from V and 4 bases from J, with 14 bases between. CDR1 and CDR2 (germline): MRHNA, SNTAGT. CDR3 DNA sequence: TGTGCCAGCAGTGCCGCCTTGGGCCCCGGAAACACCATATATTTT. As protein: CASSAALGPGNTIYF.